This TCR beta chain appears in the sequencing data of a study of T-cell reconstitution after alpha-beta-depleted transplantation in children. The library targeted TCRbeta and was prepared with unique molecular identifiers. MiXCR, run by TCRdb on the PCR reads, gives a single entry per CDR3 protein. The table lists around 200,000 distinct CDR3 sequences, approximately 10% of them singletons. J gave up 6 bases and V 0 bases, and 3 bases lay outside the gene matches. CDR3 length equals 16 residues. CDR1 and CDR2 from the germline V gene are KGHDR and SFDVKD. General study findings and limits: Newly produced T cells mostly accounted for T-cell counts and diversity one year post-transplant.

This clonotype was counted at least ten times. The target antigen is unknown. This receptor was obtained from a child less than two years old with acute myeloid leukemia, due to receive a stem cell transplant. The material sequenced was PBMCs, taken before TCRalphabeta/CD19-depleted stem cell transplant. This sequence joins TRBV24-1 and TRBJ2-1; 11 positions match TRBD2. The CDR3 loop reads CATSDLPLAGVNEQFF. The DNA of the CDR3 is TGTGCCACCAGTGATTTGCCACTAGCGGGAGTCAATGAGCAGTTCTTC.